The entry below gives a single T cell receptor (beta chain) sequence along with its context. This sample is part of a study of T-cell reconstitution after alpha-beta-depleted transplantation in children. Using unique molecular identifiers, the investigators prepared the TCRbeta library. Using its own MiXCR run on the PCR reads, TCRdb lists one record per CDR3 protein. Of 330,000 or so distinct CDR3 sequences listed, around 10% are singletons. The CDR3 covers 14 residues. Trimming pared 3 bases from V and 2 bases from J, leaving 10 bases between. The source material was PBMCs from the stem cell graft donor, sampled from the stem cell graft. The clonotype was recovered from a human donor who donated a stem cell graft to a child with acute lymphoblastic leukemia. The gene calls are TRBV12-3 or TRBV12-4 and TRBJ1-1; D is ambiguous. As DNA, the CDR3 is TGTGCCAGCAGTTTGCTGCATCAAAACACTGAAGCTTTCTTT. Translated: CASSLLHQNTEAFF.